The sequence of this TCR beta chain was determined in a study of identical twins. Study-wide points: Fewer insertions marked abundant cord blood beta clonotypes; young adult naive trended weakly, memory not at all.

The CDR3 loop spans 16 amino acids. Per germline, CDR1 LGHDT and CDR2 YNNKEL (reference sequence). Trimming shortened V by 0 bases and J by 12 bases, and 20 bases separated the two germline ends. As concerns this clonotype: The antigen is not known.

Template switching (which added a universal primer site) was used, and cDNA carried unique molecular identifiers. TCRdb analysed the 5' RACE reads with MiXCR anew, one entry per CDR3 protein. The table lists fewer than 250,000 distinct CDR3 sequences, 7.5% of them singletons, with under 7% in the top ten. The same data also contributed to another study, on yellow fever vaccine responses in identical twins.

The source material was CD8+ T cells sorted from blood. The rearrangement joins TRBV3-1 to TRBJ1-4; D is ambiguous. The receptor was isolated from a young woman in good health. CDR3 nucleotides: TGTGCCAGCAGCCAAGATGTGCCGGGTCCATTGGGTGAACTGTTTTTT. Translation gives CASSQDVPGPLGELFF.